This T cell receptor beta chain was captured in a study of T cell repertoires in cytomegalovirus infection. As for the study in general: Peptides in the study included HLA-C-restricted and HLA-B-restricted CMV epitopes. A matching HLA type, together with CMV infection, was signaled by public TCR beta signatures. Study-level points and caveats: Clonotype analysis showed dominance of the ex vivo response by HLA-C-restricted CMV-specific TCR beta clonotypes. Summed frequency of public TCR beta families distinguished CMV carriers with the relevant HLA.

In regard to this clonotype: Its antigen remains unknown.

The germline gives CDR1 MNHEY, CDR2 SVGEGT. With V trimmed by 10 bases and J by 5 bases, 8 bases remained unmatched. The CDR3 runs to 13 residues. A single record per CDR3 protein comes from TCRdb applying MiXCR to the reads. The table records fewer than 1,000,000 distinct CDR3 sequences, around 30% of them present only once. The receptor comes from a human donor in good health (CMV status not recorded). Some clones in this sample may be carry-over from other donors' samples. V gene TRBV6-2 or TRBV6-3 combines with J gene TRBJ2-7; 10 nucleotides align to TRBD1. The material sequenced was cultured CD8+ T cells from PBMCs, taken from culture after CMV antigen stimulation. CDR3 bases: TGTGCCACCCACGAAGGGACAGGGGACGAGCAGTACGTC. Translating it yields CATHEGTGDEQYV.